This T cell receptor (beta chain) was recorded in a study of blood T cell repertoires in COVID-19 (dated by TCRdb to 2019 to 2021). Study-level background: The collaborator samples originated in the United States, Italy and Spain and spanned the acute and convalescent phases of COVID-19. The material from the prospective study consisted of cDNA or gDNA derived from T cells, B-cell-depleted T cells, or PBMCs. Subjects who had been exposed to COVID-19, were actively infected with it, or had recovered from it provided the deeply sampled blood TCRbeta repertoires that made up the dataset. The repertoires were released in a freely available public database intended as a resource for research on the immune response to SARS-CoV-2. The samples were drawn from two sources: the first 160 participants of the ongoing ImmuneRACE study, and about 1,300 subjects contributed by 6 global collaborators. The sample metadata nearly always contained a de-identified subject ID, COVID-19 status, age in years and sex. HLA class I and class II types, where available, came from metadata supplied by the sample provider rather than from assay-based typing. Paper-wide results and their limitations: Clinical and demographic metadata were provided uncurated, with the amount varying by source and participant.

A remark on this clone: It has no known antigen specificity. Per-base qualities were not stored, and no clone one base away is much larger.

TCRbeta CDR3 regions were amplified from genomic DNA using the immunoSEQ Assay, a bias-controlled multiplex PCR. The authors' pipeline ran thus. Within the assay, amplification of reference gene primers was used to estimate how many nucleated cells each sample contained. To quantify the absolute abundance of each unique TCRbeta CDR3 rearrangement, sequence reads were collapsed and filtered. For each sample, productive Simpson clonality was calculated as the square root of Simpson's diversity index over productive rearrangements. TCRdb re-hosts the immuneACCESS table, in-frame sequences only. Its copies lack some clones; in the studies checked, an unresolved V gene accounts for under half of them, and the cause for the rest is not known. V, J and clone size are those of that table, while D and trimming were read from the DNA. The sample records some 78,000 clones, around nine tenths of which are singletons. 10% to 15% of the sample rests with the top ten.

Whole blood was collected in K2EDTA tubes by collaborating institutions according to the institutions' own protocols. For TCRbeta analysis, collaborators shipped samples in one of three forms: frozen whole blood, isolated PBMCs, or DNA extracted from either of those sample types. The sample taken for sequencing was peripheral blood. The sequence was collected from a man between 65 and 79 years old with active or convalescent COVID-19.

This receptor carries the CDR3 CASSWSPASGSHYEQYF. The base sequence is TGTGCCAGCAGTTGGTCCCCGGCTAGCGGGTCACACTACGAGCAGTACTTC. The sequence links TRBV6-2 or TRBV6-3 to TRBJ2-7; the junction holds 8 bases that match TRBD2. CDR3 length: 17 amino acids, cysteine to phenylalanine. CDR3 DNA only is kept here, 51 bases in frame from base 1. The germline V gene yields MNHEY for CDR1 and SVGEGT for CDR2. The germline V end is reduced by 4 bases and the J end by 3 bases; junction bases left unmatched: 14.